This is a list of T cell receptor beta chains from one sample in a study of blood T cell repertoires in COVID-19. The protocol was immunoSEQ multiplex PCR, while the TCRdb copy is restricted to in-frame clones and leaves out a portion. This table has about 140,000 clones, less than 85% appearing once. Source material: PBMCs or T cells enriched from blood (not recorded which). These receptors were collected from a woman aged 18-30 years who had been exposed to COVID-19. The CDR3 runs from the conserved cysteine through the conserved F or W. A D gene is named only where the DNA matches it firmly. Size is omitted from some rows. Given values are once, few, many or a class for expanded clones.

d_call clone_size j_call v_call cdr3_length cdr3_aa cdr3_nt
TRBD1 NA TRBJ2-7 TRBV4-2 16 CASSQRTGGRSYEQYF TGTGCCAGCAGCCAGCGGACAGGGGGTAGGTCCTACGAGCAGTACTTC
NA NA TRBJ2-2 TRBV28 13 CASSLTGTGELFF TGTGCCAGCAGTCTTACGGGGACCGGGGAGCTGTTTTTT
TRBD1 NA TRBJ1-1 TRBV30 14 CAWTRQGPNTEAFF TGTGCCTGGACCCGACAGGGCCCAAACACTGAAGCTTTCTTT
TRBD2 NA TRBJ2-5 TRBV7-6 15 CASSFSGSGGETQYF TGTGCCAGCAGCTTCAGCGGGAGCGGGGGTGAGACCCAGTACTTC
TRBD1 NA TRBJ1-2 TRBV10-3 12 CAIWTGGGGYTF TGTGCCATCTGGACAGGGGGCGGTGGCTACACCTTC
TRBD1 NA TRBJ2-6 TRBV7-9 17 CASSFGTGNPGANVLTF TGTGCCAGCAGCTTTGGGACAGGAAACCCTGGGGCCAACGTCCTGACTTTC
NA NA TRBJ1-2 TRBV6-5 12 CASAAGLYGYTF TGTGCCAGCGCCGCGGGTCTCTATGGCTACACCTTC
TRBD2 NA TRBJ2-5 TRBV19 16 CASSMIGTSGQETQYF TGTGCCAGTAGTATGATTGGGACTAGCGGCCAAGAGACCCAGTACTTC
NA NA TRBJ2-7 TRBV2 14 CASSEVRGASEQYF TGTGCCAGCAGTGAGGTTCGGGGGGCGTCCGAGCAGTACTTC
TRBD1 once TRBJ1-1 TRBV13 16 CASSEGQPNVNTEAFF TGTGCCAGCAGCGAGGGACAGCCCAACGTGAACACTGAAGCTTTCTTT
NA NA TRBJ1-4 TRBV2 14 CASREAPWSEKLFF TGTGCCAGCAGGGAGGCGCCCTGGAGTGAAAAACTGTTTTTT
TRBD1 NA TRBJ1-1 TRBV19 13 CASRTGYNTEAFF TGTGCCAGCCGGACAGGCTACAACACTGAAGCTTTCTTT
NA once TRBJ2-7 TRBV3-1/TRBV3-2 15 CASSQDPRGTYEQYF TGTGCCAGCAGCCAAGACCCCAGGGGTACCTACGAGCAGTACTTC
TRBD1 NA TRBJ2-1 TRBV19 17 CASSGSRDRSGNNEQFF TGTGCCAGTAGTGGTTCCCGGGACAGAAGTGGGAACAATGAGCAGTTCTTC
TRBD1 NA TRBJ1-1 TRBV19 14 CASSTDRGVNEAFF TGTGCCAGTAGTACGGACAGGGGGGTGAATGAAGCTTTCTTT
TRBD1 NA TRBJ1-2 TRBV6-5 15 CASSYSAGGNYGYTF TGTGCCAGCAGTTACTCAGCAGGGGGAAACTATGGCTACACCTTC
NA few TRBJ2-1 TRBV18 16 CASSPNSAGSYNEQFF TGTGCCAGCTCACCAAATAGCGCCGGCTCCTACAATGAGCAGTTCTTC
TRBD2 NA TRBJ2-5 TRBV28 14 CASRNSGKKGTQYF TGTGCCAGCAGAAATAGCGGGAAGAAAGGGACCCAGTACTTC
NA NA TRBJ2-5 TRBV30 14 CAWSVGGMVETQYF TGTGCCTGGAGTGTTGGGGGGATGGTGGAGACCCAGTACTTC
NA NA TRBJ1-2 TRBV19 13 CASSISGSYGYTF TGTGCCAGTAGTATATCGGGTTCTTATGGCTACACCTTC
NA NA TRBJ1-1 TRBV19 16 CASSSDRGRMNTEAFF TGTGCCAGTAGTTCTGACCGGGGGAGGATGAACACTGAAGCTTTCTTT
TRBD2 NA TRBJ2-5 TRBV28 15 CASSHTSGRLETQYF TGTGCCAGCAGTCATACTAGCGGGAGGCTAGAGACCCAGTACTTC
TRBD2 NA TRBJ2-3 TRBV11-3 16 CASSLGPYSGADTQYF TGTGCCAGCAGCTTAGGTCCATATAGCGGGGCAGATACGCAGTATTTT
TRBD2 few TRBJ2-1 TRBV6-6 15 CASSWSGGSRNEQFF TGTGCCAGCAGTTGGAGTGGCGGGAGCCGCAATGAGCAGTTCTTC
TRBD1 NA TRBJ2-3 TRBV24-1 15 CATSGDSDSTDTQYF TGTGCCACCAGTGGGGACAGCGATAGCACAGATACGCAGTATTTT
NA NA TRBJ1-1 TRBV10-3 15 CAISESQAKDTEAFF TGTGCCATCAGTGAGTCTCAGGCTAAGGACACTGAAGCTTTCTTT
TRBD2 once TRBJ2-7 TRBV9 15 CASSPTSGRNYEQYF TGTGCCAGCAGCCCTACTAGCGGGAGGAATTACGAGCAGTACTTC
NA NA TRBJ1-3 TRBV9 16 CASSLLDIISGNTIYF TGTGCCAGCAGCCTCTTGGACATTATCTCTGGAAACACCATATATTTT
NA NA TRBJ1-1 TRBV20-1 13 CSASREGITEAFF TGCAGTGCTAGTCGGGAGGGGATCACTGAAGCTTTCTTT
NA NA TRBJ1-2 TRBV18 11 CASIDSGTHTF TGTGCCAGCATCGACAGCGGGACGCACACCTTC
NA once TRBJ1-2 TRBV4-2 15 CASSQDIYLNYGYTF TGTGCCAGCAGCCAAGATATATACCTAAACTATGGCTACACCTTC
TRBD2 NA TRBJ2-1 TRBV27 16 CASRGGRASPYNEQFF TGTGCCAGCAGGGGCGGGAGAGCTTCCCCGTACAATGAGCAGTTCTTC
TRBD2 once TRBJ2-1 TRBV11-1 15 CASSLLAGVGNEQFF TGTGCCAGCAGCTTACTAGCGGGAGTCGGGAATGAGCAGTTCTTC
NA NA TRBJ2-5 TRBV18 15 CASSLRGAAQETQYF TGTGCCAGCTCACTTAGGGGCGCCGCCCAAGAGACCCAGTACTTC
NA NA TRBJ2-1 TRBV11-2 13 CASSFTTFGEQFF TGTGCCAGCAGCTTTACTACCTTTGGGGAGCAGTTCTTC
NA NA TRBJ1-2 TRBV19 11 CASSPGYGYTF TGTGCCAGTAGTCCCGGGTATGGCTACACCTTC
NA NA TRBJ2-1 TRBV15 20 CATSRDHPDRGSGSGNEQFF TGTGCCACCAGCAGAGATCACCCGGACAGGGGTAGCGGGAGCGGGAATGAGCAGTTCTTC
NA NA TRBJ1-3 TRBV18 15 CASSPNPRSGNTIYF TGTGCCAGCTCACCTAATCCGCGCTCTGGAAACACCATATATTTT
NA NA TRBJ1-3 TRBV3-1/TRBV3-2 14 CASSQGHSGNTIYF TGTGCCAGCAGCCAAGGACACTCTGGAAACACCATATATTTT
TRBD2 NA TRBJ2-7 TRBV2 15 CASVPEGGSGYEQYF TGTGCCAGCGTCCCCGAGGGCGGGAGTGGATACGAGCAGTACTTC
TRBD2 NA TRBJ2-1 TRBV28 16 CASKGLSSGANNEQFF TGTGCCAGCAAAGGGTTGTCTAGCGGGGCTAACAATGAGCAGTTCTTC
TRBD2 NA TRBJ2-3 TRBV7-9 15 CASSLFGRGTDTQYF TGTGCCAGCAGCTTGTTCGGGAGGGGCACAGATACGCAGTATTTT
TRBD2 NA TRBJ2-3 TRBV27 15 CASSLRGLVTDTQYF TGTGCCAGCAGTTTACGGGGACTAGTAACAGATACGCAGTATTTT
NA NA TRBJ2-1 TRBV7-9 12 CASSPGNNEQFF TGTGCCAGCAGCCCCGGGAACAATGAGCAGTTCTTC
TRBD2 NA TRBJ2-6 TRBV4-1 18 CASSQSLAGVAGANVLTF TGCGCCAGCAGCCAATCACTAGCGGGAGTAGCTGGGGCCAACGTCCTGACTTTC